This T cell receptor beta chain is drawn from a study of tumor-infiltrating T cells and Merkel cell polyomavirus. As for the study in general: The study examined CD8+ T cells specific for the Merkel cell polyomavirus KLL epitope.

Germline assignment: CDR1 SGHRS and CDR2 YFSETQ. The CDR3 loop spans 13 amino acids. Trimming removed 5 bases from V and 1 base from J; junction bases left unmatched: 0. Robust Merkel cell polyomavirus Large T antigen positivity by immunohistochemistry was seen in all patients' tumors. This clone is medium-sized by frequency. The CDR3 goes on 3 residues after the read ends, and that part is filled in from the germline J gene. The data were produced by immunoSEQ multiplex PCR, yet TCRdb's version contains in-frame clones alone and is incomplete. The sample table sets out around 480 clones. This chain links TRBV5-1 with TRBJ2-3, with 8 bases aligning to TRBD2. The sample consisted of tumor tissue. This TCR was recovered from a woman aged 50 to 60 with Merkel cell carcinoma. The CDR3 bases that were read are TGCGCCAGCAGAGCGGGGGGCACAGATACG. Its translation: CASRAGGTDT. The CDR3 in full is CASRAGGTDTQYF.